These 20 T cell receptor beta chains came from one sample sequenced in a study of a mutant IDH1 vaccine in newly diagnosed glioma. These receptors have no known antigen. Profiled with immunoSEQ multiplex PCR; TCRdb holds only in-frame clones, not every one. This sample has tens of thousands of clones, with 84% found just once. Time point indicated: week 47, end of study. Each vaccine dose was 300 ug of mutant IDH1 20-mer peptide, with topical imiquimod. The sequencing here drew on PBMCs, taken from a glioma patient whose treatment included an IDH1 peptide vaccine. These receptors were obtained from a woman aged 25 to 39 with glioma. Some clones in this sample may be carry-over from other donors' samples.

The genes are TRBV4-1 and TRBJ1-5, with TRBD1 matching 7 bases. The J segment lost 3 bases and the V segment lost 4 bases, leaving 6 bases of the junction unmatched. Germline V gene lookup returns CDR1 MGHRA and CDR2 YSYEKL. This CDR3 spans 15 amino acids. The CDR3 nucleotides read TGCGCCAGCAGCCGGGACAGTCGTAACAATCAGCCCCAGCATTTT. Protein sequence: CASSRDSRNNQPQHF.

This rearrangement joins TRBV5-6 to TRBJ2-7; 12 bases line up with TRBD2. This CDR3 is built from 18 residues. The junction had 14 bases not matched to a gene; V was cut back by 4 bases and J by 3 bases. The germline CDR1 and CDR2 sequences are SGHDT and YYEEEE. CDR3 sequence: CASSRRTSGISSIYEQYF. The DNA of the CDR3 is TGTGCCAGCAGCAGACGGACTAGCGGGATTTCCAGCATCTACGAGCAGTACTTC.

The J gene is TRBJ2-1, the V gene TRBV5-6, with D perhaps matching TRBD1 (5 bases). CDR1 is SGHDT and CDR2 is YYEEEE in the germline V gene. This CDR3 is built from 15 residues. V was shortened by 0 bases and J by 7 bases, with 14 bases between the two germline ends. The CDR3: CASSLGQGMRNEQFF. The CDR3 DNA sequence: TGTGCCAGCAGCTTGGGGCAGGGAATGAGGAATGAGCAGTTCTTC. Full variable domain (missing parts from reference TRBV5-6 and TRBJ2-1): DAGVTQSPTHLIKTRGQQVTLRCSPKSGHDTVSWYQQALGQGPQFIFQYYEEEERQRGNFPDRFSGHQFPNYSSELNVNALLLGDSALYLCASSLGQGMRNEQFFGPGTRLTVL.

The chain is built from TRBV11-3 and TRBJ2-7; no definite D call. The CDR3 contains 13 residues. V shed 4 bases and J shed 4 bases, with 11 bases lying between them. The germline V gene has CDR1 SGHNT and CDR2 YENEEA. In nucleotides, the CDR3 is TGTGCCAGCAGCTCCCATCTCGGGTACGAGCAGTACTTC. Translation: CASSSHLGYEQYF.

CDR3 region: CAWSGGGSGEVEQFF. CDR3 nucleotide sequence: TGTGCCTGGAGTGGGGGTGGGTCGGGGGAGGTTGAGCAGTTCTTC. The chain joins TRBV30 to TRBJ2-1, with TRBD2 as a possible D gene (6 bases). With 1 base removed from V and 9 bases from J, the gap between germline ends came to 19 bases. Germline V gene sequence: CDR1 GTSNPN, CDR2 SVGIG (reference sequence). This CDR3 contains 15 residues.

This clone was recorded once. V gene TRBV30 combines with J gene TRBJ2-5, with D perhaps TRBD2 (6 bases). V was pared by 0 bases and J by 5 bases, with 16 bases between. CDR1 is GTSNPN and CDR2 is SVGIG in the germline V gene (reference sequence). The CDR3 extends over 15 amino acids. The chain's CDR3 is CAWSVDGSAWETQYF. The CDR3 DNA reads as TGTGCCTGGAGTGTTGACGGGAGCGCCTGGGAGACCCAGTACTTC.

J is TRBJ1-2 and V is TRBV5-4; D unresolved. The CDR3 covers 14 residues. Trimming removed 0 bases from V and 8 bases from J, with 14 bases in between. Germline V gives CDR1 SGHNT, CDR2 YYREEE (reference sequence). CDR3 region: CASSLGAGRPGYTF. The CDR3 DNA sequence: TGTGCCAGCAGCTTGGGAGCGGGCAGGCCCGGCTACACCTTC.

The V and J genes are TRBV30 and TRBJ2-2; D gene unclear. Germline lookup yields CDR1 GTSNPN and CDR2 SVGIG (reference sequence). The CDR3 has 13 residues. Trimming took 2 bases from V and 7 from J, leaving 11 bases between them. CDR3 region: CAWSPLSRGELFF. CDR3 coding DNA: TGTGCCTGGAGTCCTCTCTCGCGCGGGGAGCTGTTTTTT.

A remark on this clone: Other DNA sequences in the same sample also yield this CDR3. J is TRBJ2-3 and V is TRBV30; the D gene is possibly TRBD2 (6 bases). Trimming stripped 3 bases from V and 0 bases from J, with 10 bases between. Per germline, CDR1 GTSNPN and CDR2 SVGIG (reference sequence). This CDR3 has 14 amino acids. CDR3 coding DNA: TGTGCCTGGAGGGGCGGAGGGAGCACAGATACGCAGTATTTT. Translation gives CAWRGGGSTDTQYF.

The chain is built from TRBV6-5 and TRBJ2-1, with no clear D. The CDR3 has 15 amino acids. With 0 bases removed from V and 5 bases from J, the gap between germline ends came to 11 bases. Germline CDR1 MNHEY, CDR2 SVGAGI. CDR3 residues: CASSYSRAGDNEQFF. As DNA, the CDR3 is TGTGCCAGCAGTTACTCTAGGGCTGGTGACAATGAGCAGTTCTTC.

The chain couples TRBV30 to TRBJ2-4; either TRBD1 or TRBD2 may fit D (5 bases each). The CDR3 is made up of 11 amino acids. Germline loops: CDR1 GTSNPN, CDR2 SVGIG (reference sequence). Trimming pared 2 bases from V and 12 bases from J, leaving 11 bases between. The CDR3 protein is CAWSIEGPQYF. CDR3 DNA: TGTGCCTGGAGTATAGAGGGGCCTCAGTACTTC. Full variable domain (rest looked up from reference TRBV30 and TRBJ2-4): SQTIHQWPATLVQPVGSPLSLECTVEGTSNPNLYWYRQAAGRGLQLLFYSVGIGQISSEVPQNLSASRPQDRQFILSSKKLLLSDSGFYLCAWSIEGPQYFGAGTRLSVL.

This chain connects TRBV2 to TRBJ1-2, with D tentatively TRBD1 (5 bases). The germline V and J ends were trimmed by 5 bases and 6 bases, with 22 bases remaining between them. The CDR3 contains 16 residues. CDR1 is SNHLY and CDR2 is FYNNEI in the germline V gene. The CDR3 protein is CASSNLGATVQDGYTF. In DNA form, the CDR3 reads TGTGCCAGCAGTAACCTAGGGGCGACCGTGCAGGATGGCTACACCTTC.

CDR3 loop: CAWSASWVDEQYF. Written as DNA, the CDR3 is TGTGCCTGGTCGGCTAGCTGGGTAGATGAGCAGTACTTC. The chain recombines TRBV30 with TRBJ2-7, with TRBD2 as a possible D gene (5 bases). Trimming took off 5 bases at V and 7 bases at J, with 18 bases between the two ends. CDR3 length equals 13 residues. Germline V gives CDR1 GTSNPN, CDR2 SVGIG (reference sequence).

This clone was detected a few times. The V and J genes are TRBV30 and TRBJ1-1, with unresolved D. The CDR3 totals 12 residues. Deletions cut 5 bases from V and 3 bases from J, with 10 bases between. Per the germline V gene, CDR1 is GTSNPN and CDR2 is SVGIG (reference sequence). CDR3 sequence reads: CAWAGMYTEAFF. CDR3 nucleotide sequence: TGTGCCTGGGCGGGAATGTACACTGAAGCTTTCTTT.

The chain joins TRBV19 to TRBJ2-5, with 11 bases aligning to TRBD1. The CDR3 contains 15 residues. The germline CDR1 and CDR2 sequences are LNHDA and SQIVND (reference sequence). J was trimmed by 6 bases and V by 2 bases; bases with no gene match: 5. The CDR3 loop reads CASSIIGQGAKTQYF. The CDR3 nucleotides read TGTGCCAGTAGTATAATCGGACAGGGGGCGAAGACCCAGTACTTC.

This clone has a single count. The V call is TRBV6-1, the J call TRBJ2-1; 11 bases map to TRBD2. This CDR3 region has 16 residues. V shed 4 bases and J 7 bases; nucleotides not matched to a gene: 9. From germline, CDR1 is MNHNS and CDR2 SASEGT. For the CDR3, the DNA is TGTGCCAGCAGTGGGACTAGCGGGTATTTAAGGAATGAGCAGTTCTTC. This gives the protein CASSGTSGYLRNEQFF.

The chain carries TRBV30 and TRBJ2-7; no definite D call. CDR3 length equals 10 residues. V lost 5 bases and J 4 bases, leaving 6 bases between the germline ends. In germline, CDR1 is GTSNPN, CDR2 SVGIG (reference sequence). In nucleotides, the CDR3 is TGTGCCTGGGCGGAGTACGAGCAGTACTTC. Translation: CAWAEYEQYF.

The chain employs TRBV11-2 and TRBJ1-1, with 8 bases lining up with TRBD1. The CDR3 has 17 residues. Germline V gives CDR1 SGHAT, CDR2 FQNNGV. With 5 bases clipped from V and 5 bases from J, the junction kept 16 bases outside the gene matches. The CDR3 nucleotides read TGTGCCAGCAGCCACCCAAGGACAGGGCTGGGACGGACTGAAGCTTTCTTT. This gives the protein CASSHPRTGLGRTEAFF.

This chain links TRBV30 with TRBJ2-6; D is perhaps TRBD1 (5 bases). CDR3 length equals 14 residues. The germline gives CDR1 GTSNPN, CDR2 SVGIG (reference sequence). V was trimmed by 4 bases and J by 2 bases, leaving 9 bases between them. The CDR3 coding sequence is TGTGCCTGGACCCCAGGGACTGGGGCCAACGTCCTGACTTTC. Encoded protein: CAWTPGTGANVLTF.

The V call is TRBV9, the J call TRBJ1-2, with a weak D call TRBD1 (6 bases). CDR1 is SGDLS and CDR2 is YYNGEE in the germline V gene. Deletions cut 7 bases from V and 8 bases from J, with 12 bases between. CDR3 length: 11 amino acids. CDR3 residues: CASGWGGGYTF. CDR3 in DNA: TGTGCCAGCGGGTGGGGGGGCGGCTACACCTTC.